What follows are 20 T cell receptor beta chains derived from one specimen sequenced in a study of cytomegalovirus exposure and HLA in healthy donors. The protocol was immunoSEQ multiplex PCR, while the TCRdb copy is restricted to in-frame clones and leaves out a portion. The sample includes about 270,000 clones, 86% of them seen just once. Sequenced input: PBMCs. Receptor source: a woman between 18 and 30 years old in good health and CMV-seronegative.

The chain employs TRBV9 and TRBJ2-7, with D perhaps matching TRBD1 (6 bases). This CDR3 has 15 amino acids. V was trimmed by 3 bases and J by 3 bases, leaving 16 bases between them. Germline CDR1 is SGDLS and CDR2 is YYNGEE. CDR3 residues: CASSALFGDNYEQYF. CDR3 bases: TGTGCCAGCAGCGCCCTATTTGGGGACAACTACGAGCAGTACTTC. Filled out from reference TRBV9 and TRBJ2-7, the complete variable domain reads DSGVTQTPKHLITATGQRVTLRCSPRSGDLSVYWYQQSLDQGLQFLIQYYNGEERAKGNILERFSAQQFPDLHSELNLSSLELGDSALYFCASSALFGDNYEQYFGPGTRLTVT.

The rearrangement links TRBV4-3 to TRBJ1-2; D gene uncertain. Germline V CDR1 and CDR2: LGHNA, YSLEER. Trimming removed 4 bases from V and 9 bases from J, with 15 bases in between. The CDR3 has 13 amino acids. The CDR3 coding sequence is TGCGCCAGCAGCCCCGACTTTGGGTTACGCTACACCTTC. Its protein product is CASSPDFGLRYTF.

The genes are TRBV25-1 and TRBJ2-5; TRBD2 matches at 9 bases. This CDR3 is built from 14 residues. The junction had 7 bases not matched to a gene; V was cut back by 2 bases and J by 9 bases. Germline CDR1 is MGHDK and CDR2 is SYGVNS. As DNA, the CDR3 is TGTGCCAGCAGTGAAGAGGCGGGAGGGCCCGCCCAGTACTTC. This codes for CASSEEAGGPAQYF. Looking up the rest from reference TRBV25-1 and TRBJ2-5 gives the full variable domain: EADIYQTPRYLVIGTGKKITLECSQTMGHDKMYWYQQDPGMELHLIHYSYGVNSTEKGDLSSESTVSRIRTEHFPLTLESARPSHTSQYLCASSEEAGGPAQYFGPGTRLLVL.

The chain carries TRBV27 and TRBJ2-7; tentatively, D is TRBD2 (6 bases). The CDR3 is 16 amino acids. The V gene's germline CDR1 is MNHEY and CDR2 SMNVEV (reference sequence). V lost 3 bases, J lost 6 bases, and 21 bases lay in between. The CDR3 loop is CASSFHTAFEGGEQYF. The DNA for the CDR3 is TGTGCCAGCAGTTTCCACACAGCCTTCGAGGGAGGCGAGCAGTACTTC.

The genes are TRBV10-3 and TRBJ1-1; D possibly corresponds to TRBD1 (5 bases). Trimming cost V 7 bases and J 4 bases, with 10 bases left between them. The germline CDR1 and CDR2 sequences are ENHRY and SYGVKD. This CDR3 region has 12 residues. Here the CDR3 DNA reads TGTGCCATCAAAACAGGTGCCACTGAAGCTTTCTTT. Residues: CAIKTGATEAFF.

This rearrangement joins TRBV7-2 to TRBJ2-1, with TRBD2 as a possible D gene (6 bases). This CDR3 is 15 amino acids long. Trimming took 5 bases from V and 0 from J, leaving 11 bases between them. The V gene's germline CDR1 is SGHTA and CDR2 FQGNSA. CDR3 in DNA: TGTGCCAGCAGCCGACGGGGGAGCTCCTACAATGAGCAGTTCTTC. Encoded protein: CASSRRGSSYNEQFF.

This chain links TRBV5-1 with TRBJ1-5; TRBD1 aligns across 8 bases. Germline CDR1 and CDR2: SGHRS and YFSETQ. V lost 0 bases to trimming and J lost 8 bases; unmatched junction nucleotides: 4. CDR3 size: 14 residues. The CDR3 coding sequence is TGCGCCAGCAGCTTGGGACAGGGGACGGAGCCCCAGCATTTT. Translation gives CASSLGQGTEPQHF.

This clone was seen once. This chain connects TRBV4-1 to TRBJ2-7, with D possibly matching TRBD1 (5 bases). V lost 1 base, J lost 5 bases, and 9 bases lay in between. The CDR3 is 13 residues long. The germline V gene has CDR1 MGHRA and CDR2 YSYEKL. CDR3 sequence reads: CASSQGTRDEQYF. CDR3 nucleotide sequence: TGCGCCAGCAGCCAAGGTACCAGGGACGAGCAGTACTTC.

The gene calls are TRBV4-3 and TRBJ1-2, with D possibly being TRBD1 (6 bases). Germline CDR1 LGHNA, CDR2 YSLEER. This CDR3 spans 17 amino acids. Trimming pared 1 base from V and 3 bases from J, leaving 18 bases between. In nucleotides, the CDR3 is TGCGCCAGCAGCCAAGGGGCCGGAACAGGGATCGACTATGGCTACACCTTC. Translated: CASSQGAGTGIDYGYTF.

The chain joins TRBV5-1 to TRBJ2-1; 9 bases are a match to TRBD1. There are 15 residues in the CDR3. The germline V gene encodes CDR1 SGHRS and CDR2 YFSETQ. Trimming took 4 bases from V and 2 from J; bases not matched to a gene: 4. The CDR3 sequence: CASSLRQGAYNEQFF. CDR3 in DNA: TGCGCCAGCAGCCTAAGACAGGGGGCCTACAATGAGCAGTTCTTC.

The CDR3 region has the DNA TGTGCCAGCAGCCCAGGAGGGCTAAATGAGCAGTTCTTC. Translation: CASSPGGLNEQFF. The chain links TRBV11-3 to TRBJ2-1, with a weak D call TRBD2 (6 bases). The CDR3 loop spans 13 amino acids. The germline V and J ends were trimmed by 5 bases and 7 bases, with 12 bases remaining between them. The germline V gene has CDR1 SGHNT and CDR2 YENEEA.

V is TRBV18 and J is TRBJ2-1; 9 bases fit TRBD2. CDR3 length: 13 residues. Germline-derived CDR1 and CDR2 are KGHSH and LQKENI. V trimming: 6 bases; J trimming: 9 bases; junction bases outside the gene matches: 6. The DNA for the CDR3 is TGTGCCAGCTCCGAGCGGGAGGAAGGTGAGCAGTTCTTC. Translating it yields CASSEREEGEQFF.

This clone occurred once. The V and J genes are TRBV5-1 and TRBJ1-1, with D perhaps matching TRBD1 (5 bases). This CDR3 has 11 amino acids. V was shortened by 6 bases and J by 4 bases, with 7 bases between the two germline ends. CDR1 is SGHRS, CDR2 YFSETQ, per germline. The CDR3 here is CASIGATEAFF. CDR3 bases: TGCGCCAGCATAGGGGCCACTGAAGCTTTCTTT.

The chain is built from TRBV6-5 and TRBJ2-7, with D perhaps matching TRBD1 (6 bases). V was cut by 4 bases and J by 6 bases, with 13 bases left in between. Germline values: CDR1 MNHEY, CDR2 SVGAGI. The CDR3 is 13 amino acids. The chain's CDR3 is CASSSTGTSEQYF. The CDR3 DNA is TGTGCCAGCAGTTCGACAGGAACCAGCGAGCAGTACTTC.

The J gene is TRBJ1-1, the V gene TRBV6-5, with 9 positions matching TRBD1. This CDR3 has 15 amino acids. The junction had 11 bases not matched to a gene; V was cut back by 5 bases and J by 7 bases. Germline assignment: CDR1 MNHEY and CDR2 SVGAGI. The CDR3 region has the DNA TGTGCCAGCAGTCCTTACTTACAGGGGGCGTTTGAAGCTTTCTTT. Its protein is CASSPYLQGAFEAFF.

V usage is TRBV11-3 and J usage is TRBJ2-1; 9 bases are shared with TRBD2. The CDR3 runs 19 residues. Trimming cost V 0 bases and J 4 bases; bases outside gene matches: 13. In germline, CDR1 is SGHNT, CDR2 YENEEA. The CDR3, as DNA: TGTGCCAGCAGCTTAGACCGCTTGGGGCTGGCGGGGGGGTACAATGAGCAGTTCTTC. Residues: CASSLDRLGLAGGYNEQFF.

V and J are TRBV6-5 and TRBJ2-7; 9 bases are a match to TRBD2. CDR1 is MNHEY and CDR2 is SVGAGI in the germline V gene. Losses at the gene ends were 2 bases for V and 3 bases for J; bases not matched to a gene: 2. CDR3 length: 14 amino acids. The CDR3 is CASSYASGNYEQYF. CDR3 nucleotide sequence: TGTGCCAGCAGTTACGCTAGCGGGAACTACGAGCAGTACTTC.

CDR3 DNA sequence: TGTGCCAGCAGGGAAACAGGGCGTGGAACCGGGGAGCTGTTTTTT. Protein: CASRETGRGTGELFF. The J gene is TRBJ2-2, the V gene TRBV6-5, with TRBD1 as a possible D gene (6 bases). CDR3 length: 15 amino acids. Per the germline V gene, CDR1 is MNHEY and CDR2 is SVGAGI. With 6 bases removed from V and 5 bases from J, the gap between germline ends came to 16 bases.

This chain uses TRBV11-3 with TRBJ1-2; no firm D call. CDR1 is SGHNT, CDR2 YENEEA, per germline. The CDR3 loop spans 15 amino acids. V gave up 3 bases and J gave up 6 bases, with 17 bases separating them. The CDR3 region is CASSLEELLSDGYTF. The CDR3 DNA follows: TGTGCCAGCAGCTTGGAAGAGTTACTATCGGATGGCTACACCTTC.

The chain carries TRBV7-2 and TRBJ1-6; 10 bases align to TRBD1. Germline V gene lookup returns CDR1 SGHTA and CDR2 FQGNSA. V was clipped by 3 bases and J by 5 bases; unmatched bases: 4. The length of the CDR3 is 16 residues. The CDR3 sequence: CASSLGQGFDNSPLHF. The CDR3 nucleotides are TGTGCCAGCAGCTTGGGACAGGGGTTTGATAATTCACCCCTCCACTTT.